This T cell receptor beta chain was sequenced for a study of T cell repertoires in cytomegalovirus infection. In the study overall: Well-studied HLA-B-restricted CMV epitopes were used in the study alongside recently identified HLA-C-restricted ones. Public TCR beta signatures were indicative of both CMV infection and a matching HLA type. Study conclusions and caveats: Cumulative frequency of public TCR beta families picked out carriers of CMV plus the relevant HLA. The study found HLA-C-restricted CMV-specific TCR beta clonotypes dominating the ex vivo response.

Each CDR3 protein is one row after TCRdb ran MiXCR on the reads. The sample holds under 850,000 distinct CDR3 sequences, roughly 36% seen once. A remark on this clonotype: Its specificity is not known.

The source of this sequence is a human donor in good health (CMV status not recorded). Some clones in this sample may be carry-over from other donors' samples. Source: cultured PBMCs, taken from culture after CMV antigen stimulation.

The CDR3 coding sequence is TGTGCCAGCAGGCAGACAGGGGGTACCTACGAGCAGTACTTC. It codes for CASRQTGGTYEQYF. The rearrangement uses TRBV28 and TRBJ2-7, with 9 bases identical to TRBD1. V lost 6 bases to trimming and J lost 2 bases; unmatched junction nucleotides: 5. This CDR3 comprises 14 residues. The germline V gene has CDR1 MDHEN and CDR2 SYDVKM.